The 21 T cell receptor beta chains below come from one sample, sequenced in a study of T-cell reconstitution after alpha-beta-depleted transplantation in children. Library preparation (for TCRbeta) was performed with unique molecular identifiers. TCRdb itself ran the PCR reads through MiXCR, one entry per CDR3 protein. The data contain some 310,000 distinct CDR3 sequences, over 20% of them singletons. The sequences come from PBMCs, mostly from graft donor cells, collected 180 days after TCRalphabeta/CD19-depleted stem cell transplant. The receptors originated from a male patient between 5 and 17 years old who had a stem cell transplant for acute lymphoblastic leukemia, so the T cells may come from the graft donor.

This clonotype has at least ten counts. The chain has TRBV5-1 and TRBJ2-3; D is unresolved. The CDR3 runs to 12 residues. CDR1 and CDR2 (germline): SGHRS, YFSETQ. Deletions cut 0 bases from V and 5 bases from J, with 4 bases between. The CDR3 here is CASSLEGDTQYF. CDR3 nucleotide sequence: TGCGCCAGCAGCTTGGAAGGAGATACGCAGTATTTT.

The chain has TRBV7-2 and TRBJ2-7; D not certain. V was clipped by 1 base and J by 6 bases, with 4 bases between them. Germline CDR1 reads SGHTA; CDR2 reads FQGNSA. The CDR3 extends over 11 amino acids. CDR3 region: CASSLEFEQYF. Here the CDR3 DNA reads TGTGCCAGCAGCTTAGAATTCGAGCAGTACTTC.

The V call is TRBV20-1, the J call TRBJ2-2; 8 bases map to TRBD1. This CDR3 spans 15 amino acids. V lost 0 bases and J lost 6; bases outside the gene matches: 6. Germline loops: CDR1 DFQATT, CDR2 SNEGSKA (reference sequence). CDR3 loop: CSAREAGGEAGELFF. In DNA form, the CDR3 reads TGCAGTGCTAGAGAAGCAGGGGGCGAGGCCGGGGAGCTGTTTTTT.

This chain connects TRBV19 to TRBJ1-5, with D hard to call. The CDR3 length is 15 residues. V was pared by 3 bases and J by 0 bases, with 9 bases between. CDR1 is LNHDA and CDR2 is SQIVND in the germline V gene (reference sequence). The CDR3 nucleotides are TGTGCCAGTAGTATTGGCAGTTATAGCAATCAGCCCCAGCATTTT. Amino acids: CASSIGSYSNQPQHF.

This clonotype has ten or more counts. This sequence joins TRBV6-5 and TRBJ2-5, with no clear D. The V and J ends lost 2 bases and 5 bases respectively, with 3 bases between them. The germline gives CDR1 MNHEY, CDR2 SVGAGI. The CDR3 contains 11 residues. This CDR3 is CASSYGETQYF. In nucleotides, the CDR3 is TGTGCCAGCAGTTACGGGGAGACCCAGTACTTC.

This clonotype was counted between two and nine times. The chain employs TRBV3-1 and TRBJ1-2; D is unresolved. CDR3 length: 13 amino acids. Per germline, CDR1 LGHDT and CDR2 YNNKEL (reference sequence). V lost 0 bases and J lost 8, with 10 bases in between. The CDR3 is CASSQDRMGGYTF. CDR3 bases: TGTGCCAGCAGCCAAGATAGGATGGGCGGCTACACCTTC.

This clonotype was found a few times. The chain uses TRBV20-1 and TRBJ2-7; a possible D gene is TRBD2 (6 bases). V was trimmed by 3 bases and J by 7 bases, leaving 22 bases between them. Germline-derived CDR1 and CDR2 are DFQATT and SNEGSKA (reference sequence). This CDR3 region has 15 residues. CDR3 amino acids: CSARGTGAFSGEQYF. The DNA of the CDR3 is TGCAGTGCTAGGGGTACGGGAGCCTTTTCCGGGGAGCAGTACTTC.

The chain is built from TRBV7-9 and TRBJ2-5, with D possibly being TRBD1 (6 bases). This CDR3 region has 14 residues. The ends were cut back, 6 bases at V and 5 bases at J, with 16 bases in the middle. CDR1 and CDR2 (germline): SEHNR, FQNEAQ (reference sequence). The DNA for the CDR3 is TGTGCCAGCAGGGCTAATACAGGGACGGAGACCCAGTACTTC. Amino acids: CASRANTGTETQYF.

This clonotype appeared a few times. The V gene is TRBV20-1, the J gene TRBJ1-1; D unresolved. This CDR3 has 11 residues. With 7 bases removed from V and 10 bases from J, the gap between germline ends came to 16 bases. Germline CDR1 DFQATT, CDR2 SNEGSKA (reference sequence). CDR3 amino acids: CSVDSHDRAFF. CDR3 nucleotide sequence: TGCAGTGTTGACTCCCACGATCGAGCTTTCTTT.

V usage is TRBV4-1 and J usage is TRBJ2-5; the match to TRBD2 covers 10 bases. This CDR3 is 15 amino acids long. The V segment lost 3 bases and the J segment 5 bases; nucleotides outside the gene matches: 6. The germline CDR1 and CDR2 sequences are MGHRA and YSYEKL. CDR3 amino acids: CASSQASGRAETQYF. The CDR3 coding sequence is TGCGCCAGCAGCCAGGCAAGCGGGAGGGCGGAGACCCAGTACTTC.

In this sample, this clonotype turned up a few times. The chain joins TRBV18 to TRBJ1-6, with TRBD1 matching over 8 bases. Germline lookup yields CDR1 KGHSH and CDR2 LQKENI. V was pared by 2 bases and J by 4 bases, with 4 bases of the junction left unmatched. The CDR3 contains 16 residues. The CDR3 sequence is CASSPGRTGYNSPLHF. The CDR3 DNA sequence: TGTGCCAGCTCACCAGGGAGGACAGGGTATAATTCACCCCTCCACTTT. Complete variable domain (other parts from reference TRBV18 and TRBJ1-6): NAGVMQNPRHLVRRRGQEARLRCSPMKGHSHVYWYRQLPEEGLKFMVYLQKENIIDESGMPKERFSAEFPKEGPSILRIQQVVRGDSAAYFCASSPGRTGYNSPLHFGNGTRLTVT.

This chain joins TRBV20-1 and TRBJ2-1; possibly TRBD1 for D (9 bases). CDR3 length: 17 amino acids. The V end was cut by 6 bases, the J end by 8 bases, with 29 bases between. The germline V gene has CDR1 DFQATT and CDR2 SNEGSKA (reference sequence). In DNA form, the CDR3 reads TGCAGTGCCGGGGGACAGGGCCCCAGCGGGAGTTGGGATGAGCAGTTCTTC. Amino acids: CSAGGQGPSGSWDEQFF.

The rearrangement joins TRBV5-1 to TRBJ2-1; TRBD1 or TRBD2 may be the D gene (5 bases each). Looked up from germline, CDR1 is SGHRS and CDR2 is YFSETQ. V shed 3 bases and J shed 0 bases, with 25 bases lying between them. This CDR3 is built from 20 residues. This CDR3 reads CASSSPRDHPTLSSYNEQFF. As DNA, the CDR3 is TGCGCCAGCAGCTCGCCTCGGGACCACCCCACGTTGAGCTCCTACAATGAGCAGTTCTTC.

This clonotype was recorded a few times. V usage is TRBV6-5 and J usage is TRBJ1-5, with D uncertain. Germline V lookup: CDR1 MNHEY, CDR2 SVGAGI. The ends were cut back, 2 bases at V and 9 bases at J, with 11 bases in the middle. The CDR3 is made up of 13 amino acids. The CDR3 DNA sequence: TGTGCCAGCAGTTACCAAAGAAAGGGGCCCCAGCATTTT. Protein product: CASSYQRKGPQHF.

This clonotype was recorded a few times. V usage is TRBV15 and J usage is TRBJ2-1; no clear D gene. The germline V gene encodes CDR1 LNHNV and CDR2 YYDKDF (reference sequence). Deletions cut 2 bases from V and 8 bases from J, with 10 bases between. The CDR3 is 13 amino acids. CDR3 coding DNA: TGTGCCACCAGCAGATCGAGTTTCGATGAGCAGTTCTTC. Its translation is CATSRSSFDEQFF.

The chain couples TRBV11-2 to TRBJ2-1; 7 bases align to TRBD2. This CDR3 has 15 residues. With V trimmed by 1 base and J by 6 bases, 6 bases remained unmatched. Germline-derived CDR1 and CDR2 are SGHAT and FQNNGV. The CDR3 region is CASSLVERGSNEQFF. The CDR3 DNA reads as TGTGCCAGCAGCTTAGTGGAGCGGGGCTCCAATGAGCAGTTCTTC.

The rearrangement uses TRBV7-3 and TRBJ2-3, with D possibly being TRBD2 (6 bases). The germline gives CDR1 SGHTA, CDR2 FQGTGA. The CDR3 length is 14 residues. V was cut by 1 base and J by 2 bases, with 7 bases left in between. CDR3 bases: TGTGCCAGCAGCTTAAGGCGGGACACAGATACGCAGTATTTT. This gives the protein CASSLRRDTDTQYF.

The genes are TRBV29-1 and TRBJ2-7; 7 bases are shared with TRBD2. The V gene's germline CDR1 is SQVTM and CDR2 ANQGSEA. This CDR3 has 13 amino acids. V lost 3 bases, J lost 6 bases, and 8 bases stayed unmatched. Here the CDR3 DNA reads TGCAGCGTTGAGTCAGCGGGAAGTACCGAGCAGTACTTC. As protein: CSVESAGSTEQYF.

This clonotype has a handful of counts. The rearrangement uses TRBV12-3 or TRBV12-4 and TRBJ1-1, with TRBD1 identical over 12 bases. Losses at the gene ends were 8 bases for V and 3 bases for J; bases not matched to a gene: 10. CDR3 length: 16 amino acids. CDR3 sequence (DNA): TGTGCCAGCGGGACAGGGGGCTATTTAGGGTACACTGAAGCTTTCTTT. It encodes CASGTGGYLGYTEAFF.

The V and J genes are TRBV6-2 or TRBV6-3 and TRBJ1-1, with a possible D match to TRBD1 (6 bases). CDR1 is MNHEY and CDR2 is SVGEGT in the germline V gene. This CDR3 has 14 residues. The V and J ends lost 0 bases and 1 base respectively, with 6 bases between them. The CDR3 reads CASSYSGANTEAFF. CDR3 sequence (DNA): TGTGCCAGCAGTTACTCGGGGGCGAACACTGAAGCTTTCTTT.

This chain connects TRBV27 to TRBJ2-7; D gene uncertain. The germline V and J ends were trimmed by 6 bases and 5 bases, with 17 bases remaining between them. The CDR3 has 14 amino acids. Germline V gene lookup returns CDR1 MNHEY and CDR2 SMNVEV (reference sequence). Written as DNA, the CDR3 is TGTGCCAGCAGCTCCGTATCCCCACCTCACGAGCAGTACTTC. It translates to CASSSVSPPHEQYF.